The 4 T cell receptor beta chains presented below share a single source sample, sequenced in a study of tumour-infiltrating T cells in Burkitt lymphoma (TCRdb year 2020). Library prep was done by the immunoSEQ multiplex PCR assay. TCRdb limited this immuneACCESS table to in-frame rearrangements with V and J called. A share of clones is missing; checked studies link under half to unresolved V genes, and the rest is unexplained. The sample includes 650 to 800 clones, with 45% to 55% observed a single time. The ten biggest clones cover under 35% of the sample. Sequencing was performed on tumor tissue. The receptors were gathered from a human donor with Burkitt lymphoma.

This chain links TRBV30 with TRBJ1-3; D is uncertain. The CDR3 runs 12 residues. Germline lookup yields CDR1 GTSNPN and CDR2 SVGIG (reference sequence). The CDR3 is CAAGLSGNTIYF. DNA of the CDR3: TGTGCAGCAGGACTCTCTGGAAACACCATATATTTT. Full variable domain (remainder filled in from reference TRBV30 and TRBJ1-3): SQTIHQWPATLVQPVGSPLSLECTVEGTSNPNLYWYRQAAGRGLQLLFYSVGIGQISSEVPQNLSASRPQDRQFILSSKKLLLSDSGFYLCAAGLSGNTIYFGEGSWLTVV.

This clone is deemed large. The CDR3 region has the DNA TGTGCCAGCAGCTTAGATCCGGGTTCAGGCTATGGCTACACCTTC. Translated, it gives CASSLDPGSGYGYTF. The chain is built from TRBV7-6 and TRBJ1-2; unclear D gene. V lost 1 base, J lost 4 bases, and 13 bases lay in between. This CDR3 has 15 amino acids. Germline V gene lookup returns CDR1 SGHVS and CDR2 FNYEAQ.

This chain connects TRBV28 to TRBJ2-5; D uncertain. The DNA end favors TRBJ2-7, so the J call may be wrong. This CDR3 comprises 14 residues. Germline loops: CDR1 MDHEN, CDR2 SYDVKM. In DNA form, the CDR3 reads TGTGCCAGCAGTTGGAGCCTGGGCTCCTACGAGCAGTACTTC. This translates into CASSWSLGSYEQYF.

This clone is large within its sample. The genes are TRBV23-1 and TRBJ1-1; weak D call: TRBD1 (5 bases). TRBV23-1 is reported as an ORF; its role is uncertain. V was cut by 4 bases and J by 6 bases, with 24 bases left in between. This CDR3 spans 17 amino acids. The CDR3 loop reads CASSPFKPGLPSPEAFF. CDR3 coding DNA: TGCGCCAGCAGTCCATTCAAACCGGGACTGCCCAGCCCTGAAGCTTTCTTT.